This entry is about one T cell receptor (beta chain). Its target is unknown. TCRdb reprocessed the RT-PCR reads via MiXCR and lists one record per CDR3 protein. Of around 850,000 distinct CDR3 sequences in the sample, less than 20% are singletons; the top ten hold around 9.9%. The data belong to a study of response to subunit inactivated influenza vaccine. Germline values: CDR1 KGHDR, CDR2 SFDVKD. V was trimmed by 3 bases and J by 2 bases, leaving 12 bases between them. The CDR3 contains 16 residues. Notes on the study in general: Seasonal influenza vaccination, on each occasion, was suggested by the authors to recruit few new T cells.

The starting material was PBMCs from blood, obtained about 5 days after vaccination. The receptor comes from a man aged 50-59 years who received an inactivated influenza vaccine. The chain combines TRBV24-1 with TRBJ2-2; D possibly uses TRBD1 or TRBD2 (5 bases each). CDR3 in DNA: TGTGCCACCAGTGATCCGGGACGGAAAAACACCGGGGAGCTGTTTTTT. It translates to CATSDPGRKNTGELFF.